Each of the 15 T cell receptor beta chains below was sequenced from the same sample in a study of cytomegalovirus exposure and HLA in healthy donors. The PCR was carried out with 60 Vbeta primers and 13 Jbeta primers. Using immunoSEQ multiplex PCR, the repertoire was profiled, and TCRdb retains in-frame clones only, with some absent. The sample lists approximately 130,000 clones; approximately 75% were seen once. Sequenced input: PBMCs. The receptors shown here come from a man aged 40-49 years in good health and CMV-seronegative.

The genes are TRBV14 and TRBJ1-4; D is unclear. The CDR3 covers 14 residues. V shed 2 bases and J shed 6 bases, with 10 bases lying between them. Germline assignment: CDR1 SGHDN and CDR2 FVKESK. The CDR3 reads CASSQNRIDEKLFF. CDR3 DNA sequence: TGTGCCAGCAGCCAAAACAGAATAGATGAAAAACTGTTTTTT. The entire variable domain, with the rest obtained from reference TRBV14 and TRBJ1-4, is as follows: EAGVTQFPSHSVIEKGQTVTLRCDPISGHDNLYWYRRVMGKEIKFLLHFVKESKQDESGMPNNRFLAERTGGTYSTLKVQPAELEDSGVYFCASSQNRIDEKLFFGSGTQLSVL.

The chain couples TRBV11-2 to TRBJ1-4, with 7 bases aligning to TRBD1. The germline V gene has CDR1 SGHAT and CDR2 FQNNGV. Losses at the gene ends were 0 bases for V and 5 bases for J; bases not matched to a gene: 3. The CDR3 is 15 residues long. CDR3 amino acids: CASSLETGWNEKLFF. CDR3 DNA: TGTGCCAGCAGCTTAGAGACAGGGTGGAATGAAAAACTGTTTTTT.

This clone came up a few times. The chain recombines TRBV6-6 with TRBJ1-5; D not resolved. In germline, CDR1 is MNHNY, CDR2 SVGAGI (reference sequence). The ends were cut back, 6 bases at V and 2 bases at J, with 14 bases in the middle. CDR3 size: 15 residues. Written as DNA, the CDR3 is TGTGCCAGCAGGTCTGGGCTGGATGGCAATCAGCCCCAGCATTTT. Its translation is CASRSGLDGNQPQHF.

This chain connects TRBV6-4 to TRBJ2-1, with 13 bases identical to TRBD2. In germline, CDR1 is MRHNA, CDR2 SNTAGT. V was pared by 4 bases and J by 5 bases, with 8 bases of the junction left unmatched. This CDR3 is built from 17 residues. This chain's CDR3 is CASSAFEGLAGHNEQFF. In DNA, the CDR3 is TGTGCCAGCAGTGCATTCGAGGGACTAGCGGGACACAATGAGCAGTTCTTC.

V gene TRBV4-3 combines with J gene TRBJ1-3; D ambiguous. The CDR3 contains 14 residues. The germline CDR1 and CDR2 sequences are LGHNA and YSLEER. V was trimmed by 2 bases and J by 4 bases, leaving 9 bases between them. DNA of the CDR3: TGCGCCAGCAGCCAACATAATCGGGGAAACACCATATATTTT. Translating gives CASSQHNRGNTIYF.

The chain has TRBV4-3 and TRBJ2-3; D is undetermined. The CDR3 consists of 11 residues. V lost 6 bases to trimming and J lost 2 bases, with 3 bases between them. The germline V gene has CDR1 LGHNA and CDR2 YSLEER. This CDR3 is CASSHTDTQYF. CDR3 DNA: TGCGCCAGCAGTCACACAGATACGCAGTATTTT.

The chain uses TRBV25-1 and TRBJ2-1, with 9 positions matching TRBD1. CDR3 length: 14 amino acids. The junction had 5 bases not matched to a gene; V was cut back by 6 bases and J by 5 bases. The V gene's germline CDR1 is MGHDK and CDR2 SYGVNS. The CDR3 here is CASSITGGHNEQFF. Written as DNA, the CDR3 is TGTGCCAGCAGCATAACAGGGGGCCACAATGAGCAGTTCTTC.

The chain links TRBV19 to TRBJ2-2, with D maybe TRBD2 (6 bases). Germline CDR1 is LNHDA and CDR2 is SQIVND (reference sequence). This CDR3 contains 12 residues. The ends were cut back, 7 bases at V and 6 bases at J, with 9 bases in the middle. CDR3 residues: CASKRRAGELFF. The CDR3, as DNA: TGTGCCAGTAAGCGGAGGGCCGGGGAGCTGTTTTTT.

The V and J genes are TRBV7-9 and TRBJ2-5; the match to TRBD2 covers 8 bases. Trimming removed 3 bases from V and 5 bases from J; junction bases left unmatched: 8. The CDR3 is 15 residues long. CDR1 and CDR2 from the germline V gene are SEHNR and FQNEAQ (reference sequence). This CDR3 is CASSFGSGSSETQYF. In DNA form, the CDR3 reads TGTGCCAGCAGCTTCGGGAGCGGGAGCTCGGAGACCCAGTACTTC.

This chain connects TRBV4-3 to TRBJ2-1, with 9 bases aligning to TRBD1. The CDR3 runs to 16 residues. Trimming at V came to 1 base and at J to 14 bases, leaving 15 bases not matched to a gene. CDR1 is LGHNA, CDR2 YSLEER, per germline. This CDR3 is CASSQGSRGTGYPEFF. The CDR3 bases are TGCGCCAGCAGCCAAGGTAGTCGGGGGACAGGGTACCCTGAGTTCTTC.

The rearrangement uses TRBV7-3 and TRBJ2-1; 14 positions match TRBD2. The CDR3 is 16 amino acids. The trim removed 5 bases at V and 9 bases at J, leaving 9 bases unmatched. Germline CDR1 is SGHTA and CDR2 is FQGTGA. For the CDR3, the DNA is TGTGCCAGCAGCGTCTTGACTAGCGGGAGGGCCTCTGAGCAGTTCTTC. As protein: CASSVLTSGRASEQFF.

V is TRBV5-1 and J is TRBJ2-1; 9 bases are shared with TRBD2. Germline trimming cut 3 bases from V and 0 bases from J; bases unmatched to any gene: 4. The CDR3 is 16 amino acids. CDR1 and CDR2 (germline): SGHRS, YFSETQ. DNA for the CDR3: TGCGCCAGCAGCTGGGATAGCGGGAGCTCCTACAATGAGCAGTTCTTC. Translated: CASSWDSGSSYNEQFF.

By frequency in the sample, this clone is large. This sequence joins TRBV5-1 and TRBJ1-1; possibly TRBD1 for D (6 bases). Germline V gene data show CDR1 as SGHRS and CDR2 as YFSETQ. The CDR3 contains 17 residues. The V gene lost 1 base and the J gene lost 0 bases, with 16 bases spanning the gap. CDR3 amino acids: CASSLKDSLYMNTEAFF. As DNA, the CDR3 is TGCGCCAGCAGCTTGAAGGACAGTCTCTACATGAACACTGAAGCTTTCTTT.

This chain uses TRBV10-3 with TRBJ1-3; a possible D gene is TRBD1 (6 bases). There are 15 residues in the CDR3. The germline V and J ends were trimmed by 8 bases and 0 bases, with 14 bases remaining between them. Per germline, CDR1 ENHRY and CDR2 SYGVKD. CDR3 protein: CAIGDTGNSGNTIYF. The CDR3 DNA sequence: TGTGCCATCGGGGACACAGGCAACTCTGGAAACACCATATATTTT.

This chain connects TRBV6-4 to TRBJ1-2; D may be TRBD1 (6 bases). The CDR3 contains 13 residues. The V end was cut by 6 bases, the J end by 5 bases, with 13 bases between. Per the germline V gene, CDR1 is MRHNA and CDR2 is SNTAGT. CDR3 nucleotide sequence: TGTGCCAGCAGCGCGACAGGAACTTATGGCTACACCTTC. It encodes CASSATGTYGYTF.